This TCR beta chain was profiled in a study of blood T cell repertoires in COVID-19. Study context: PBMCs, B-cell-depleted T cells, or T cells were the source of the cDNA or gDNA that made up the material.

Original methodology: Researchers report that nucleated cell counts were estimated from reference gene primer amplification. Some clones are missing from TCRdb's copy, which holds only in-frame ones; the method was immunoSEQ multiplex PCR. V and J calls and clone size come straight from that table; D and trimming were deduced from the DNA. The table includes roughly 240,000 clones, about 80% detected once. Germline CDR1 SGDLS, CDR2 YYNGEE. The V gene end was trimmed by 3 bases and the J gene end by 2 bases; junction bases not matched to a gene: 9. This CDR3 has 16 amino acids. The chain couples TRBV9 to TRBJ2-5; 8 bases are shared with TRBD1. This receptor was identified in a woman older than 75 with acute or convalescent COVID-19. Material for sequencing was peripheral blood. CDR3 bases: TGTGCCAGCAGCGCCTCTCTTCAGGGGGCTCAAGAGACCCAGTACTTC. Protein sequence: CASSASLQGAQETQYF.